A selection of T cell receptor beta chains follows, all from one sample in a study of T cells after yellow fever vaccination. TCRdb used MiXCR to reprocess the 5' RACE reads, holding one entry per CDR3 protein. The sample carries 450,000 to 650,000 distinct CDR3 sequences, 13% recorded once. Sample: PBMCs, taken on the day of the yellow fever booster vaccination. Receptors originate from a man aged 25-45 years who received the YFV17D yellow fever vaccine. CDR3s include the opening cysteine and the closing phenylalanine or tryptophan. Each record gives: clone size, V gene, D gene, J gene, CDR3 protein, CDR3 DNA. D genes are given only for firm matches. Some rows mark clone size as missing; the rest say once, few, many or name a class of expanded clone.

few,TRBV1,NA,TRBJ1-2,CTSSPATVNYGYTF,TGCACCAGCAGCCCGGCGACAGTTAACTATGGCTACACCTTC
NA,TRBV20-1,NA,TRBJ2-3,CSALPPTDTQYF,TGCAGTGCCCTACCCCCGACAGATACGCAGTATTTT
few,TRBV12-3/TRBV12-4,NA,TRBJ1-3,CASSSRTAGNTIYF,TGTGCCAGCAGTTCGCGGACAGCTGGAAACACCATATATTTT
NA,TRBV7-9,NA,TRBJ2-1,CASPYGALGAYNEQFF,TGTGCCAGCCCCTATGGTGCCTTAGGGGCCTACAATGAGCAGTTCTTC
few,TRBV23-1,TRBD1,TRBJ2-7,CASSRIGQGASLGEQYF,TGCGCCAGCAGTCGAATCGGACAGGGGGCTTCCCTAGGCGAGCAGTACTTC
NA,TRBV28,TRBD2,TRBJ2-7,CASIPPPGLAGGYEQYF,TGTGCCAGCATTCCACCGCCCGGACTAGCGGGAGGGTACGAGCAGTACTTC
NA,TRBV6-6,NA,TRBJ2-7,CASTSFGPYEQYF,TGTGCCAGCACCTCTTTTGGGCCCTACGAGCAGTACTTC
NA,TRBV29-1,NA,TRBJ2-7,CSVGLREQYF,TGCAGCGTCGGACTGCGCGAGCAGTACTTC
few,TRBV27,NA,TRBJ1-5,CASSKRATSNQPQHF,TGTGCCAGCAGTAAAAGGGCCACCTCCAATCAGCCCCAGCATTTT
NA,TRBV10-2,NA,TRBJ2-5,CASSEFGAETQYF,TGCGCCAGCAGTGAGTTTGGTGCAGAGACCCAGTACTTC
NA,TRBV10-3,TRBD2,TRBJ2-3,CAIRGTSGSPVGGTDTQYF,TGTGCCATCAGGGGGACTAGCGGGAGCCCCGTCGGGGGTACAGATACGCAGTATTTT
NA,TRBV29-1,TRBD2,TRBJ2-2,CSVAGRGVSTGELFF,TGCAGCGTTGCCGGTCGGGGGGTTAGCACCGGGGAGCTGTTTTTT
NA,TRBV12-3/TRBV12-4,NA,TRBJ1-5,CASSLEAGLRQPQHF,TGTGCCAGCAGTTTAGAGGCAGGGCTTCGTCAGCCCCAGCATTTT
few,TRBV7-2,NA,TRBJ1-2,CASSPRRAVYGYTF,TGTGCCAGCAGCCCTCGGAGGGCGGTCTATGGCTACACCTTC
few,TRBV29-1,NA,TRBJ2-1,CSVEEPGGRSYNEQFF,TGCAGCGTTGAAGAGCCGGGCGGGCGCTCCTACAATGAGCAGTTCTTC
NA,TRBV29-1,NA,TRBJ2-1,CSVGGFPTYNEQFF,TGCAGCGTTGGGGGATTCCCAACCTACAATGAGCAGTTCTTC
few,TRBV6-1,TRBD1,TRBJ1-1,CASRLQGRGEAFF,TGTGCCAGCAGACTACAGGGGAGAGGTGAAGCTTTCTTT
few,TRBV5-1,NA,TRBJ2-6,CASSLAGNAGANVLTF,TGCGCCAGCAGCTTGGCGGGGAATGCTGGGGCCAACGTCCTGACTTTC
few,TRBV3-1,NA,TRBJ1-3,CASSQQLRTSGNTIYF,TGTGCCAGCAGCCAACAGTTACGGACCTCTGGAAACACCATATATTTT
NA,TRBV12-3/TRBV12-4,TRBD1,TRBJ1-2,CASSLSGQGSYGYTF,TGTGCCAGCAGCCTTTCGGGACAGGGATCCTATGGCTACACCTTC
NA,TRBV20-1,TRBD2,TRBJ2-3,CSASGRGRVGQYF,TGCAGTGCTAGCGGGAGGGGAAGGGTCGGGCAGTATTTT
NA,TRBV27,NA,TRBJ2-3,CASSFGAADTQYF,TGTGCCAGCAGTTTTGGGGCCGCAGATACGCAGTATTTT
many,TRBV3-1,NA,TRBJ2-3,CASSQVPDTQYF,TGTGCCAGCAGCCAAGTCCCAGATACGCAGTATTTT
few,TRBV2,TRBD2,TRBJ2-1,CASSGLAGTSYNEQFF,TGTGCCAGCAGTGGACTAGCGGGGACCTCCTACAATGAGCAGTTCTTC
NA,TRBV12-3/TRBV12-4,NA,TRBJ2-2,CASTPHSQAGELFF,TGTGCCAGCACCCCTCACAGTCAGGCCGGGGAGCTGTTTTTT
NA,TRBV20-1,NA,TRBJ1-6,CSAREALVSSPLHF,TGCAGTGCTAGAGAGGCTCTGGTTAGTTCACCCCTCCACTTT
many,TRBV7-9,NA,TRBJ2-7,CASSLTDIQAYEQYF,TGTGCCAGCAGCCTGACGGACATTCAAGCCTACGAGCAGTACTTC
few,TRBV20-1,NA,TRBJ2-7,CSAPKRREQYF,TGCAGTGCTCCCAAAAGGCGGGAGCAGTACTTC
few,TRBV4-2,TRBD2,TRBJ2-7,CASSQVGGNVHLHLYEQYF,TGTGCCAGCAGCCAAGTCGGGGGGAATGTGCACTTGCATCTTTACGAGCAGTACTTC
NA,TRBV20-1,NA,TRBJ2-3,CSATGLGDTQYF,TGCAGTGCTACCGGACTCGGGGATACGCAGTATTTT
few,TRBV25-1,NA,TRBJ1-4,CASSASASGEKLFF,TGTGCCAGCAGTGCCAGTGCTAGCGGTGAAAAACTGTTTTTT
few,TRBV10-3,NA,TRBJ2-1,CAIRYGLVNEQFF,TGTGCCATCCGATATGGGCTTGTCAATGAGCAGTTCTTC
NA,TRBV5-6,NA,TRBJ2-7,CASSPGRKGDEQYF,TGTGCCAGCAGCCCCGGGCGGAAGGGGGACGAGCAGTACTTC
once,TRBV5-1,TRBD2,TRBJ2-1,CASSLVPSGYNEQFF,TGCGCCAGCAGCTTGGTCCCTAGCGGATACAATGAGCAGTTCTTC
NA,TRBV4-3,NA,TRBJ2-1,CASSQDLARTNEQFF,TGCGCCAGCAGCCAAGATCTAGCGAGGACGAATGAGCAGTTCTTC
NA,TRBV18,NA,TRBJ2-7,CASSPGQLLEQYF,TGTGCCAGCTCACCGGGACAACTTCTGGAGCAGTACTTC
few,TRBV25-1,TRBD1,TRBJ2-1,CASSDRSIIQGDEQFF,TGTGCCAGCAGTGATAGGTCAATCATACAGGGGGATGAGCAGTTCTTC
NA,TRBV6-5,NA,TRBJ1-1,CASSYSFGGANTEAFF,TGTGCCAGCAGTTACTCTTTTGGGGGGGCAAACACTGAAGCTTTCTTT
NA,TRBV12-3/TRBV12-4,NA,TRBJ1-6,CASSSRQNSPLHF,TGTGCCAGCAGTAGCCGACAGAATTCACCCCTCCACTTT
NA,TRBV20-1,TRBD1,TRBJ1-5,CSANDRDNQPQHF,TGCAGTGCTAACGACAGGGACAATCAGCCCCAGCATTTT
few,TRBV10-3,NA,TRBJ2-4,CAITPGLAKNIQYF,TGTGCCATCACTCCGGGACTAGCCAAAAACATTCAGTACTTC
NA,TRBV4-3,TRBD2,TRBJ2-1,CASSGTSGHEQFF,TGCGCCAGCAGCGGGACTAGCGGCCATGAGCAGTTCTTC
NA,TRBV11-2,NA,TRBJ2-7,CASSAGQSKQYF,TGTGCCAGCAGCGCGGGACAGTCCAAGCAGTACTTC
NA,TRBV7-9,NA,TRBJ1-1,CASSSFRTNPYTEAFF,TGTGCCAGCAGCTCCTTCCGGACAAACCCGTACACTGAAGCTTTCTTT
NA,TRBV2,NA,TRBJ2-3,CASRHPRDRSTDTQYF,TGTGCCAGCAGACACCCCCGGGACCGGAGCACAGATACGCAGTATTTT
NA,TRBV4-3,NA,TRBJ2-3,CASSQVAEKRSTQYF,TGCGCCAGCAGCCAAGTTGCCGAAAAGAGATCCACGCAGTATTTT